The 16 T cell receptor beta chains given below trace back to one sample, sequenced in a study of shared clonotypes between healthy human individuals. TCRdb keeps only in-frame clones here, not all; method: immunoSEQ multiplex PCR. The sample includes roughly 700,000 clones, about nine tenths seen only once; the top ten take 34%. Sample: memory CD8+ T cells from PBMCs. Subset defined: CD45RO+ cells pooled with CCR7-negative TemRA cells. The receptors shown here come from a young man in good health. Some clones in this sample may be carry-over from other donors' samples.

The gene calls are TRBV7-5 and TRBJ2-7. TRBV7-5 is assigned pseudogene status. The CDR3 length is 12 residues. The CDR3 region is CARQVRWGEQYF. The CDR3, as DNA: TGTGCCAGACAGGTCCGTTGGGGGGAGCAGTACTTC.

This chain joins TRBV5-1 and TRBJ1-1; D perhaps matches TRBD1 (5 bases). V lost 9 bases to trimming and J lost 5 bases, with 17 bases between them. The CDR3 covers 13 residues. Germline CDR1 SGHRS, CDR2 YFSETQ. The CDR3 reads CATREGMGTEAFF. The CDR3 region has the DNA TGCGCCACACGGGAGGGGATGGGTACTGAAGCTTTCTTT.

The gene calls are TRBV5-1 and TRBJ2-1; D is unclear. The CDR3 covers 14 residues. CDR1 is SGHRS, CDR2 YFSETQ, per germline. V shed 3 bases and J shed 2 bases, with 9 bases lying between them. CDR3 DNA: TGCGCCAGCAGCTCCCGAGGACCCTACAATGAGCAGTTCTTC. It codes for CASSSRGPYNEQFF.

A few counts support this clone. The chain employs TRBV5-6 and TRBJ1-1; D is unclear. V was pared by 5 bases and J by 1 base, with 12 bases between. CDR3 size: 14 residues. Germline V gene sequence: CDR1 SGHDT, CDR2 YYEEEE. CDR3 in DNA: TGTGCCAGCAGTTCCGACAATACGAACACTGAAGCTTTCTTT. The encoded protein is CASSSDNTNTEAFF.

This clone has more than one count but fewer than ten. The chain couples TRBV19 to TRBJ1-5; TRBD1 matches at 12 bases. The CDR3 is 15 residues long. Trimming cost V 6 bases and J 4 bases; bases outside gene matches: 4. Germline CDR1 is LNHDA and CDR2 is SQIVND (reference sequence). The CDR3 bases are TGTGCCAGTAGCCCGGGACAGGGGGCTAATCAGCCCCAGCATTTT. This translates into CASSPGQGANQPQHF.

This chain uses TRBV14 with TRBJ2-7, with 7 nucleotides matching TRBD2. Germline lookup yields CDR1 SGHDN and CDR2 FVKESK. CDR3 length: 15 amino acids. V gave up 1 base and J gave up 3 bases; unmatched junction bases: 6. CDR3 in DNA: TGTGCCAGCAGCCAAGTTCTAACGGGGGGCTACGAGCAGTACTTC. It translates to CASSQVLTGGYEQYF. Filled out from reference TRBV14 and TRBJ2-7, the complete variable domain reads EAGVTQFPSHSVIEKGQTVTLRCDPISGHDNLYWYRRVMGKEIKFLLHFVKESKQDESGMPNNRFLAERTGGTYSTLKVQPAELEDSGVYFCASSQVLTGGYEQYFGPGTRLTVT.

The chain employs TRBV5-1 and TRBJ2-3, with TRBD1 identical over 9 bases. This CDR3 has 16 residues. Germline lookup yields CDR1 SGHRS and CDR2 YFSETQ. J gave up 4 bases and V 4 bases, and 10 bases lay outside the gene matches. The CDR3 bases are TGCGCCAGCAGCCCGCTGGACAGGGGAGCCCCAGATACGCAGTATTTT. Its translation: CASSPLDRGAPDTQYF.

The rearrangement links TRBV7-8 to TRBJ2-1; no definite D call. The CDR3 runs to 13 residues. The V gene lost 1 base and the J gene lost 6 bases, with 7 bases spanning the gap. Germline V lookup: CDR1 SGHVS, CDR2 FQNEAQ. The CDR3 DNA reads TGTGCCAGCAGCTTAGGGCGTTCCAATGAGCAGTTCTTC. Translating it yields CASSLGRSNEQFF.

This chain's CDR3 is CASSSLTDSSNQPQHF. The CDR3 region has the DNA TGTGCCAGCAGTTCCTTGACGGACAGTAGCAATCAGCCCCAGCATTTT. The V call is TRBV27, the J call TRBJ1-5; tentatively, D is TRBD1 (6 bases). Germline V lookup: CDR1 MNHEY, CDR2 SMNVEV (reference sequence). CDR3 length: 16 residues. V was trimmed by 4 bases and J by 0 bases, leaving 13 bases between them.

The chain combines TRBV11-2 with TRBJ2-1; TRBD2 matches 12 bases. The CDR3 is 16 residues long. J was trimmed by 8 bases and V by 5 bases; bases with no gene match: 10. The V gene's germline CDR1 is SGHAT and CDR2 FQNNGV. The chain's CDR3 is CASSPSTSGSSYEQFF. The CDR3 coding sequence is TGTGCCAGCAGCCCCTCGACTAGCGGGAGTTCTTATGAGCAGTTCTTC.

This clone is a singleton in its sample. V is TRBV6-5 and J is TRBJ1-1; D ambiguous. Between the trimmed V and J ends, which lost 2 bases and 1 base, there was a span of 8 bases. Germline CDR1 MNHEY, CDR2 SVGAGI. CDR3 length: 14 residues. This CDR3 reads CASSYRAGNTEAFF. CDR3 DNA: TGTGCCAGCAGTTACAGGGCGGGGAACACTGAAGCTTTCTTT.

The chain links TRBV19 to TRBJ1-2; weak D call: TRBD1 (6 bases). Germline loops: CDR1 LNHDA, CDR2 SQIVND (reference sequence). V lost 3 bases and J lost 6, with 11 bases in between. The CDR3 extends over 13 amino acids. The CDR3 DNA reads as TGTGCCAGTAGTATCGCCAGGGGACATGGCTACACCTTC. Translation: CASSIARGHGYTF.

The sample holds a few counts of this clone. Within the sample, other DNA sequences also encode this same CDR3. The chain recombines TRBV6-5 with TRBJ1-2; TRBD1 is a possible D gene (6 bases). V lost 0 bases to trimming and J lost 7 bases, with 6 bases between them. This CDR3 contains 12 residues. CDR1 and CDR2 from the germline V gene are MNHEY and SVGAGI. CDR3 nucleotide sequence: TGTGCCAGCAGTTACTCAGGGGGTGGCTACACCTTC. This encodes CASSYSGGGYTF.

The rearrangement joins TRBV28 to TRBJ1-1, with no clear D. The CDR3 is 11 residues long. Germline CDR1 reads MDHEN; CDR2 reads SYDVKM. This CDR3 reads CMRAGPYEAFF. CDR3 bases: TGTATGAGGGCAGGCCCCTATGAAGCTTTCTTT.

CDR3 DNA sequence: TGTGCCATTCCGAGAGGCGGGAGAATACCGCGGGAGCAGTACTTC. Amino acid sequence: CAIPRGGRIPREQYF. The rearrangement links TRBV6-1 to TRBJ2-7, with TRBD2 matching 7 bases. Germline V gene data show CDR1 as MNHNS and CDR2 as SASEGT. This CDR3 contains 15 residues. J gave up 7 bases and V 10 bases, and 19 bases lay outside the gene matches.

The rearrangement joins TRBV10-3 to TRBJ2-7; the D gene is possibly TRBD2 (6 bases). V lost 6 bases and J lost 1, with 10 bases in between. The germline CDR1 and CDR2 sequences are ENHRY and SYGVKD. There are 13 residues in the CDR3. The CDR3 region is CAISWDLSYEQYF. DNA of the CDR3: TGTGCCATCAGCTGGGACTTATCCTACGAGCAGTACTTC.